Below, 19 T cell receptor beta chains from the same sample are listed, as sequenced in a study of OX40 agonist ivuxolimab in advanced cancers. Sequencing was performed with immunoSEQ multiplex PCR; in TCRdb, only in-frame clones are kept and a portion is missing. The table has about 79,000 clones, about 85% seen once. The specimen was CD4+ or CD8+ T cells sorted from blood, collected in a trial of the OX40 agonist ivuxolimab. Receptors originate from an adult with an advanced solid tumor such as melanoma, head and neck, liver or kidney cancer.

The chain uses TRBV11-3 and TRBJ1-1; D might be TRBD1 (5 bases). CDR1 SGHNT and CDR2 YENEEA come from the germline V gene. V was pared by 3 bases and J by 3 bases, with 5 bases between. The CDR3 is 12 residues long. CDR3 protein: CASSLGDTEAFF. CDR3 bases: TGTGCCAGCAGCTTGGGGGACACTGAAGCTTTCTTT.

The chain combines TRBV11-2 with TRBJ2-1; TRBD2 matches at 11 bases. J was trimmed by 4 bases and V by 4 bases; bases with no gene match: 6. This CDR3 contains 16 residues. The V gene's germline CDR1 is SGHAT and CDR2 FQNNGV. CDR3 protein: CASSWTGTSGYNEQFF. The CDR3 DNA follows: TGTGCCAGCAGCTGGACCGGGACTAGCGGTTACAATGAGCAGTTCTTC.

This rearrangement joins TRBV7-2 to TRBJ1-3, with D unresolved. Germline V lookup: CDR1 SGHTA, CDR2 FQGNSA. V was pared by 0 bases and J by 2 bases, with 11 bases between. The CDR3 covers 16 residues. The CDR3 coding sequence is TGTGCCAGCAGCTTAGCAGGGCTGATCGCTGGAAACACCATATATTTT. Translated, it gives CASSLAGLIAGNTIYF.

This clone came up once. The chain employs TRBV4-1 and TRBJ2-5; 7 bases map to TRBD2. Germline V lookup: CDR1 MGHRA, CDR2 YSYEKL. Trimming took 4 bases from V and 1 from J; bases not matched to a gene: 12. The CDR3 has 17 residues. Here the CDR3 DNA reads TGCGCCAGCAGCCCACACGGACTAGTTATAGCCCAAGAGACCCAGTACTTC. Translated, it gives CASSPHGLVIAQETQYF.

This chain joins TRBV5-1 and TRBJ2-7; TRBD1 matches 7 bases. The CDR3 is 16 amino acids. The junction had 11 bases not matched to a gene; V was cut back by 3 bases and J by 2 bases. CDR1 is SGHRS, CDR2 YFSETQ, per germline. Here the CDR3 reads CASSSHRRDRPYEQYF. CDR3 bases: TGCGCCAGCAGCTCCCACCGCCGGGACAGACCCTACGAGCAGTACTTC.

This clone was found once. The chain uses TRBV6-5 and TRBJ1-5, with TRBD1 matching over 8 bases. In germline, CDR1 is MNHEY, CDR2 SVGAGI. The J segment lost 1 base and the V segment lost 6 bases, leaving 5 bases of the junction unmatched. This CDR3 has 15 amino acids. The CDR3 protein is CASRLDRASNQPQHF. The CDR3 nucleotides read TGTGCCAGCAGATTGGACAGGGCGAGCAATCAGCCCCAGCATTTT.

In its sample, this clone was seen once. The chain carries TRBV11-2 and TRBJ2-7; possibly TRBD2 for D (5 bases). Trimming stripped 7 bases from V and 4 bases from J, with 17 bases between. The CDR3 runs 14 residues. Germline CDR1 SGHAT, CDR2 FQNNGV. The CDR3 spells CASTIRGKFYEQYF. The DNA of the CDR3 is TGTGCCAGCACCATTCGGGGAAAATTTTACGAGCAGTACTTC.

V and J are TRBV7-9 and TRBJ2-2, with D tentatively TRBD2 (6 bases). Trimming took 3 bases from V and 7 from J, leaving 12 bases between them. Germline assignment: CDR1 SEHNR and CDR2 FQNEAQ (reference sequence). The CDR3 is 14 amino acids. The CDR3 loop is CASSFGGEGGELFF. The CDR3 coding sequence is TGTGCCAGCAGCTTCGGGGGAGAGGGCGGGGAGCTGTTTTTT.

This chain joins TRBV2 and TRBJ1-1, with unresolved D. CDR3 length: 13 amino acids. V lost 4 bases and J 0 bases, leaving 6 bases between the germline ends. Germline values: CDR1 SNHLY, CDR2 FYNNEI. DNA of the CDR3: TGTGCCAGCAGTGCTGGCATGAACACTGAAGCTTTCTTT. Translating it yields CASSAGMNTEAFF. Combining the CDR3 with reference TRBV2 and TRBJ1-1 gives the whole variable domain EPEVTQTPSHQVTQMGQEVILRCVPISNHLYFYWYRQILGQKVEFLVSFYNNEISEKSEIFDDQFSVERPDGSNFTLKIRSTKLEDSAMYFCASSAGMNTEAFFGQGTRLTVV.

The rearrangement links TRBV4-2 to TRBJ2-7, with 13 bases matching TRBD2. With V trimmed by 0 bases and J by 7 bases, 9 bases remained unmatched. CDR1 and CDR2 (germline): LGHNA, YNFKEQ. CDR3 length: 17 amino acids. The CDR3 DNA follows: TGTGCCAGCAGCCAAGATACTAGCGGGAGGGGCCTTAGGGAGCAGTACTTC. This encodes CASSQDTSGRGLREQYF.

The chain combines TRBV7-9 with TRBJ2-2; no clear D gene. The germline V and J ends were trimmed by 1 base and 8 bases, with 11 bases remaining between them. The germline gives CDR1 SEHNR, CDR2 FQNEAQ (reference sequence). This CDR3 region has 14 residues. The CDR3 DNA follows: TGTGCCAGCAGCTTAGTGGGCAGCCAGGGGGAGCTGTTTTTT. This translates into CASSLVGSQGELFF.

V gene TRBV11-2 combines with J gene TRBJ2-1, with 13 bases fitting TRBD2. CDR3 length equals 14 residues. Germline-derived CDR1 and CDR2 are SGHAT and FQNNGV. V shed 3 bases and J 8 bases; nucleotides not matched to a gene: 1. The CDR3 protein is CASSFTSGRDEQFF. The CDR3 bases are TGTGCCAGCAGCTTTACTAGCGGGAGGGATGAGCAGTTCTTC.

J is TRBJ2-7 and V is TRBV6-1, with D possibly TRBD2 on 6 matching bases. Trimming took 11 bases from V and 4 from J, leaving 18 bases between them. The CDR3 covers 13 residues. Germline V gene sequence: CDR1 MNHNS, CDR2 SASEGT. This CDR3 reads CASRGFLRYEQYF. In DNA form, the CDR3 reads TGTGCCTCGCGGGGCTTTTTGAGGTACGAGCAGTACTTC.

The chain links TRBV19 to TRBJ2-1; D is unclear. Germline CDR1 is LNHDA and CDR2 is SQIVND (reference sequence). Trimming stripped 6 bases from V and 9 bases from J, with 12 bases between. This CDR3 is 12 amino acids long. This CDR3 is CASRNSLGEQFF. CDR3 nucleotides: TGTGCCAGTAGGAATAGTTTAGGTGAGCAGTTCTTC.

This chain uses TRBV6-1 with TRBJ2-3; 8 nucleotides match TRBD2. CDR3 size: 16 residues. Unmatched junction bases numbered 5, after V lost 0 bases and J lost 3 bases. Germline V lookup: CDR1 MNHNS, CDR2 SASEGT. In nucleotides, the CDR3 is TGTGCCAGCAGTGAAGCGGGACTAGGGAGAACAGATACGCAGTATTTT. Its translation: CASSEAGLGRTDTQYF.

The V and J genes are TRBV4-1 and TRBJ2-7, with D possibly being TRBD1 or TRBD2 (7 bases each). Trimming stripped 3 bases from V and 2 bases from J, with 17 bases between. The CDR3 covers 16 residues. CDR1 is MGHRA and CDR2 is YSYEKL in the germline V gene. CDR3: CASSQAVQGGPYEQYF. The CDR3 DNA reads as TGCGCCAGCAGCCAGGCGGTCCAGGGGGGGCCCTACGAGCAGTACTTC.

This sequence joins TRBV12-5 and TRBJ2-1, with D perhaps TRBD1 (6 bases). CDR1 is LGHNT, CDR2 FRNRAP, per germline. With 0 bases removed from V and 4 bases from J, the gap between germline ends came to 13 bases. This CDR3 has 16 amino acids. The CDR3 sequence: CASGLVKGGLYNEQFF. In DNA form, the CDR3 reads TGTGCTAGTGGTTTGGTAAAAGGGGGTCTTTACAATGAGCAGTTCTTC.

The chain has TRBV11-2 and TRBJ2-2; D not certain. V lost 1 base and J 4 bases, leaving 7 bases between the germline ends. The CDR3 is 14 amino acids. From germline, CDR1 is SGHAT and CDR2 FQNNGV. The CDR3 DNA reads TGTGCCAGCAGCTTAGGTACCGGCACCGGGGAGCTGTTTTTT. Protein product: CASSLGTGTGELFF.

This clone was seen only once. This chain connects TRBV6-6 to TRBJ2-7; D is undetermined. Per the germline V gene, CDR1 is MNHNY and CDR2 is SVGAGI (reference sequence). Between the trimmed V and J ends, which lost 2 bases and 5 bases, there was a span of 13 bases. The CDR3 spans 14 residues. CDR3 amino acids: CASSYGQAINEQYF. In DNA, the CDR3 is TGTGCCAGCAGTTACGGGCAGGCGATAAACGAGCAGTACTTC.